The 32 T cell receptor beta chains below all came from one sample that was sequenced in a study of blood T cell repertoires in COVID-19. Using immunoSEQ multiplex PCR, the repertoire was profiled, and TCRdb retains in-frame clones only, with some absent. The data show 240,000 or so clones, about 90% seen once. The sequenced sample consisted of peripheral blood. The receptors here all came from a man in his sixties who had recovered from COVID-19.

V is TRBV5-1 and J is TRBJ1-2; 10 positions match TRBD1. Germline V gene data show CDR1 as SGHRS and CDR2 as YFSETQ. V shed 5 bases and J 2 bases; nucleotides not matched to a gene: 6. The CDR3 runs 15 residues. The CDR3: CASRPRQGANYGYTF. The CDR3 DNA is TGCGCCAGCAGACCCAGACAGGGGGCCAACTATGGCTACACCTTC. Based on the CDR3 plus reference TRBV5-1 and TRBJ1-2, the full variable domain is KAGVTQTPRYLIKTRGQQVTLSCSPISGHRSVSWYQQTPGQGLQFLFEYFSETQRNKGNFPGRFSGRQFSNSRSEMNVSTLELGDSALYLCASRPRQGANYGYTFGSGTRLTVV.

V usage is TRBV24-1 and J usage is TRBJ2-7, with D tentatively TRBD1 (5 bases). The CDR3 covers 17 residues. CDR1 is KGHDR and CDR2 is SFDVKD in the germline V gene. Trimming cost V 8 bases and J 3 bases, with 25 bases left between them. CDR3 nucleotide sequence: TGTGCCACCATTACAGGACGGGCTTTTTTTCCCCTCTACGAGCAGTACTTC. Protein: CATITGRAFFPLYEQYF.

The chain joins TRBV19 to TRBJ1-2, with TRBD1 as a possible D gene (5 bases). The CDR3 runs to 12 residues. Germline loops: CDR1 LNHDA, CDR2 SQIVND (reference sequence). Between the trimmed V and J ends, which lost 7 bases and 7 bases, there was a span of 13 bases. The CDR3, as DNA: TGTGCCAGTAAAGCCAGGGTGAGTGGCTACACCTTC. It specifies CASKARVSGYTF.

The chain links TRBV30 to TRBJ1-1; perhaps TRBD1 as D (5 bases). The CDR3 totals 13 residues. Germline CDR1 GTSNPN, CDR2 SVGIG (reference sequence). V shed 3 bases and J shed 5 bases, with 13 bases lying between them. The CDR3 is CAWRTGQGTEAFF. The CDR3 DNA is TGTGCCTGGAGAACGGGCCAGGGTACTGAAGCTTTCTTT. Full variable domain (remainder filled in from reference TRBV30 and TRBJ1-1): SQTIHQWPATLVQPVGSPLSLECTVEGTSNPNLYWYRQAAGRGLQLLFYSVGIGQISSEVPQNLSASRPQDRQFILSSKKLLLSDSGFYLCAWRTGQGTEAFFGQGTRLTVV.

CDR3 nucleotide sequence: TGCGCCAGCAGCAAGGACAGGGCGGAGACCCAGTACTTC. It is translated as CASSKDRAETQYF. V and J are TRBV5-1 and TRBJ2-5; 8 positions agree with TRBD1. Germline assignment: CDR1 SGHRS and CDR2 YFSETQ. CDR3 length equals 13 residues. J gave up 5 bases and V 4 bases, and 4 bases lay outside the gene matches.

The CDR3 nucleotides are TGTGCCAGCAGCTTAGTCTCGAACACTGAAGCTTTCTTT. It encodes CASSLVSNTEAFF. The chain uses TRBV11-2 and TRBJ1-1; D unresolved. Germline V gene data show CDR1 as SGHAT and CDR2 as FQNNGV. The CDR3 runs 13 residues. Trimming removed 1 base at V and 1 base at J, with 4 bases between.

The V and J genes are TRBV7-8 and TRBJ1-5, with TRBD1 matching 7 bases. The CDR3 totals 13 residues. J gave up 7 bases and V 5 bases, and 5 bases lay outside the gene matches. Looked up from germline, CDR1 is SGHVS and CDR2 is FQNEAQ. CDR3 sequence: CASSSRGIQPQHF. The CDR3, as DNA: TGTGCCAGCAGCAGCAGGGGGATCCAGCCCCAGCATTTT.

J is TRBJ1-1 and V is TRBV2; possibly TRBD1 for D (5 bases). V was shortened by 0 bases and J by 2 bases, with 10 bases between the two germline ends. The germline V gene encodes CDR1 SNHLY and CDR2 FYNNEI. This CDR3 is built from 15 residues. CDR3 coding DNA: TGTGCCAGCAGTGAAGCGCTGACAGCCAACACTGAAGCTTTCTTT. This encodes CASSEALTANTEAFF.

The CDR3 bases are TGTGCCAGCAGTTTATGGGGGGGCAGTCAGCCCCAGCATTTT. Protein product: CASSLWGGSQPQHF. The chain is built from TRBV27 and TRBJ1-5; a weak D match, TRBD1 (6 bases). V was pared by 1 base and J by 6 bases, with 10 bases between. The CDR3 totals 14 residues. Germline V lookup: CDR1 MNHEY, CDR2 SMNVEV (reference sequence).

This clone has just one count. J is TRBJ2-1 and V is TRBV6-6; no firm D call. Between the trimmed V and J ends, which lost 6 bases and 5 bases, there was a span of 5 bases. This CDR3 spans 11 amino acids. Germline CDR1 and CDR2: MNHNY and SVGAGI (reference sequence). Written as DNA, the CDR3 is TGTGCCAGCAGGCTAAACAATGAGCAGTTCTTC. Its translation is CASRLNNEQFF.

The CDR3 here is CATSDSRLAYEQYF. The CDR3 coding sequence is TGTGCCACCAGTGATTCCCGACTAGCGTACGAGCAGTACTTC. The chain joins TRBV24-1 to TRBJ2-7; 8 nucleotides match TRBD2. CDR3 size: 14 residues. Trimming took 2 bases from V and 4 from J; bases not matched to a gene: 3. Germline lookup yields CDR1 KGHDR and CDR2 SFDVKD.

The chain uses TRBV12-3 or TRBV12-4 and TRBJ2-3, with D maybe TRBD2 (6 bases). V was pared by 6 bases and J by 1 base, with 8 bases between. The CDR3 is made up of 13 amino acids. Written as DNA, the CDR3 is TGTGCCAGCAGGCGGGACGGCACAGATACGCAGTATTTT. Amino acids: CASRRDGTDTQYF.

The chain combines TRBV23-1 with TRBJ1-5; a weak D match, TRBD1 (5 bases). TRBV23-1 is filed as an ORF, its function uncertain. This CDR3 comprises 14 residues. The V gene lost 5 bases and the J gene lost 0 bases, with 8 bases spanning the gap. CDR3 bases: TGCGCCAGCAGTGGGGGGGGTAGCAATCAGCCCCAGCATTTT. Encoded protein: CASSGGGSNQPQHF.

This clone was counted a single time. J is TRBJ2-5 and V is TRBV7-7; D is undetermined. CDR3 size: 16 residues. The V gene's germline CDR1 is SSHAT and CDR2 FNYEAQ (reference sequence). Trimming removed 2 bases from V and 5 bases from J, with 18 bases in between. Here the CDR3 DNA reads TGTGCCAGCAGCTTAACGGTGGGCGCTCGGTATGAGACCCAGTACTTC. It specifies CASSLTVGARYETQYF.

Of note for this clone: The same CDR3 is also encoded by other DNA sequences in this sample. The V call is TRBV18, the J call TRBJ1-2, with 8 bases lining up with TRBD1. V trimming: 2 bases; J trimming: 4 bases; junction bases outside the gene matches: 3. The CDR3 runs to 14 residues. The germline CDR1 and CDR2 sequences are KGHSH and LQKENI. The CDR3 DNA sequence: TGTGCCAGCTCACCAGGACAGGGTGGCTATGGCTACACCTTC. Protein product: CASSPGQGGYGYTF.

This clone was picked up a small number of times. This chain links TRBV5-6 with TRBJ2-3; weak D call: TRBD1 (5 bases). V lost 2 bases and J lost 4, with 8 bases in between. Germline-derived CDR1 and CDR2 are SGHDT and YYEEEE. The CDR3 runs 13 residues. DNA for the CDR3: TGTGCCAGCAGCTTAGTAGGGGCAGATACGCAGTATTTT. This codes for CASSLVGADTQYF. Supplemented by reference TRBV5-6 and TRBJ2-3, the full variable domain reads DAGVTQSPTHLIKTRGQQVTLRCSPKSGHDTVSWYQQALGQGPQFIFQYYEEEERQRGNFPDRFSGHQFPNYSSELNVNALLLGDSALYLCASSLVGADTQYFGPGTRLTVL.

This clone was detected a few times. Other nucleotide sequences in the sample specify the same CDR3. The chain carries TRBV5-6 and TRBJ1-1; D call uncertain. The CDR3 spans 13 residues. Deletions cut 2 bases from V and 1 base from J, with 6 bases between. Germline V gene lookup returns CDR1 SGHDT and CDR2 YYEEEE. DNA of the CDR3: TGTGCCAGCAGCTTACCCAGGAACACTGAAGCTTTCTTT. This codes for CASSLPRNTEAFF. Full variable domain (rest looked up from reference TRBV5-6 and TRBJ1-1): DAGVTQSPTHLIKTRGQQVTLRCSPKSGHDTVSWYQQALGQGPQFIFQYYEEEERQRGNFPDRFSGHQFPNYSSELNVNALLLGDSALYLCASSLPRNTEAFFGQGTRLTVV.

V is TRBV19 and J is TRBJ2-7; 7 bases are a match to TRBD1. Trimming at V came to 4 bases and at J to 2 bases, leaving 8 bases not matched to a gene. The CDR3 covers 15 residues. The germline gives CDR1 LNHDA, CDR2 SQIVND (reference sequence). DNA of the CDR3: TGTGCCAGTAGTACCCGTAGGGGACAGACCTACGAGCAGTACTTC. Encoded protein: CASSTRRGQTYEQYF. Full variable domain (outside the CDR3, taken from reference TRBV19 and TRBJ2-7): DGGITQSPKYLFRKEGQNVTLSCEQNLNHDAMYWYRQDPGQGLRLIYYSQIVNDFQKGDIAEGYSVSREKKESFPLTVTSAQKNPTAFYLCASSTRRGQTYEQYFGPGTRLTVT.

The chain links TRBV10-3 to TRBJ1-2; 8 bases are shared with TRBD1. This CDR3 region has 12 residues. The V gene end was trimmed by 8 bases and the J gene end by 8 bases; junction bases not matched to a gene: 7. The germline V gene has CDR1 ENHRY and CDR2 SYGVKD. The CDR3 spells CAIGQGGEGYTF. The DNA for the CDR3 is TGTGCCATCGGACAGGGTGGAGAAGGCTACACCTTC.

The chain has TRBV5-1 and TRBJ1-1; D call uncertain. Deletions cut 7 bases from V and 1 base from J, with 17 bases between. The CDR3 sequence is 15 residues long. From germline, CDR1 is SGHRS and CDR2 YFSETQ. DNA of the CDR3: TGCGCCAGCTCGCTCCCCCTTGCTAGGAACACTGAAGCTTTCTTT. This sequence encodes CASSLPLARNTEAFF.

The gene calls are TRBV4-2 and TRBJ2-1; possibly TRBD2 for D (6 bases). Germline V gene lookup returns CDR1 LGHNA and CDR2 YNFKEQ. The CDR3 totals 15 residues. V was clipped by 5 bases and J by 5 bases, with 16 bases between them. In DNA, the CDR3 is TGTGCCAGCAGCGCCCCGAGTAGCGGAGACAATGAGCAGTTCTTC. Residues: CASSAPSSGDNEQFF.

This rearrangement joins TRBV11-3 to TRBJ2-3, with 9 bases aligning to TRBD2. The V gene's germline CDR1 is SGHNT and CDR2 YENEEA. There are 15 residues in the CDR3. Unmatched junction bases numbered 4, after V lost 4 bases and J lost 2 bases. The CDR3 bases are TGTGCCAGCAGCTCGGGACTAGCCGTCACAGATACGCAGTATTTT. Amino acid sequence: CASSSGLAVTDTQYF. Full variable domain (outside the CDR3, taken from reference TRBV11-3 and TRBJ2-3): EAGVVQSPRYKIIEKKQPVAFWCNPISGHNTLYWYLQNLGQGPELLIRYENEEAVDDSQLPKDRFSAERLKGVDSTLKIQPAELGDSAVYLCASSSGLAVTDTQYFGPGTRLTVL.

The J gene is TRBJ1-5, the V gene TRBV30; 8 bases agree with TRBD1. The germline V gene encodes CDR1 GTSNPN and CDR2 SVGIG (reference sequence). CDR3 length: 14 residues. Unmatched junction bases numbered 7, after V lost 3 bases and J lost 6 bases. Here the CDR3 DNA reads TGTGCCTGGAGCCTCGGACAGGGAGGTCAGCCCCAGCATTTT. Translation: CAWSLGQGGQPQHF.

The CDR3 DNA reads TGTGCCAGCAGTTCGGGTTACCTAAGAGAAAAACTGTTTTTT. It is translated as CASSSGYLREKLFF. This chain joins TRBV7-8 and TRBJ1-4, with D uncertain. The germline V gene encodes CDR1 SGHVS and CDR2 FQNEAQ. The length of the CDR3 is 14 residues. V gave up 6 bases and J gave up 8 bases, with 16 bases separating them. Full variable domain (outside the CDR3, taken from reference TRBV7-8 and TRBJ1-4): GAGVSQSPRYKVAKRGQDVALRCDPISGHVSLFWYQQALGQGPEFLTYFQNEAQLDKSGLPSDRFFAERPEGSVSTLKIQRTQQEDSAVYLCASSSGYLREKLFFGSGTQLSVL.

The V and J genes are TRBV3-1 (or the pseudogene TRBV3-2) and TRBJ2-3; 9 bases are a match to TRBD2. The J segment lost 0 bases and the V segment lost 1 base, leaving 14 bases of the junction unmatched. CDR1 is LGHDT, CDR2 YNNKEL, per germline (reference sequence). The CDR3 covers 20 residues. CDR3: CASSQGWGGGDVTSTDTQYF. The CDR3 region has the DNA TGTGCCAGCAGCCAAGGCTGGGGCGGGGGGGACGTGACTAGCACAGATACGCAGTATTTT.

V and J are TRBV27 and TRBJ1-4, with D unclear. In germline, CDR1 is MNHEY, CDR2 SMNVEV (reference sequence). This CDR3 comprises 15 residues. V gave up 0 bases and J gave up 3 bases, with 8 bases separating them. CDR3 sequence: CASSLSRVSNEKLFF. CDR3 DNA sequence: TGTGCCAGCAGTTTATCTCGGGTGTCTAATGAAAAACTGTTTTTT.

V and J are TRBV24-1 and TRBJ2-1; 9 bases map to TRBD2. The CDR3 is 18 residues long. Losses at the gene ends were 3 bases for V and 8 bases for J; bases not matched to a gene: 16. Germline lookup yields CDR1 KGHDR and CDR2 SFDVKD. In nucleotides, the CDR3 is TGTGCCACCAGTGATGGGGTAGCGGGGGCCCCATTTATCTATGAGCAGTTCTTC. Its translation: CATSDGVAGAPFIYEQFF.

The chain carries TRBV6-5 and TRBJ1-2; 8 nucleotides match TRBD1. CDR3 length: 12 amino acids. The V gene's germline CDR1 is MNHEY and CDR2 SVGAGI. V was pared by 8 bases and J by 8 bases, with 7 bases of the junction left unmatched. The CDR3 spells CASADRANGYTF. DNA of the CDR3: TGTGCCAGCGCGGACAGGGCTAACGGCTACACCTTC.

The rearrangement links TRBV5-1 to TRBJ1-1; D perhaps matches TRBD1 (5 bases). The germline V and J ends were trimmed by 0 bases and 5 bases, with 17 bases remaining between them. The germline V gene encodes CDR1 SGHRS and CDR2 YFSETQ. The CDR3 consists of 16 residues. The CDR3 protein is CASSLGQGMEGTEAFF. The CDR3 DNA reads as TGCGCCAGCAGCTTGGGCCAGGGCATGGAGGGAACTGAAGCTTTCTTT.

A single count supports this clone. The chain links TRBV14 to TRBJ2-3, with a weak D call TRBD2 (5 bases). Trimming removed 1 base at V and 1 base at J, with 15 bases between. Germline lookup yields CDR1 SGHDN and CDR2 FVKESK. The CDR3 is 17 amino acids. CDR3 sequence reads: CASSQGLRLARTDTQYF. DNA for the CDR3: TGTGCCAGCAGCCAAGGGTTGCGGCTAGCCCGCACAGATACGCAGTATTTT.

The chain links TRBV6-1 to TRBJ2-5; 11 nucleotides agree with TRBD2. This CDR3 spans 16 amino acids. Per germline, CDR1 MNHNS and CDR2 SASEGT. Unmatched junction bases numbered 5, after V lost 4 bases and J lost 1 base. CDR3: CASSVISGGVQETQYF. The CDR3 DNA is TGTGCCAGCAGTGTGATTAGCGGGGGGGTCCAAGAGACCCAGTACTTC.

CDR3 residues: CASSQDGPEYSNQPQHF. Here the CDR3 DNA reads TGCGCCAGCAGCCAAGATGGGCCTGAGTATAGCAATCAGCCCCAGCATTTT. The chain couples TRBV4-1 to TRBJ1-5; D is uncertain. V dropped 0 bases and J dropped 0 bases, with 12 bases sitting between them. Germline V gives CDR1 MGHRA, CDR2 YSYEKL. The CDR3 contains 17 residues.